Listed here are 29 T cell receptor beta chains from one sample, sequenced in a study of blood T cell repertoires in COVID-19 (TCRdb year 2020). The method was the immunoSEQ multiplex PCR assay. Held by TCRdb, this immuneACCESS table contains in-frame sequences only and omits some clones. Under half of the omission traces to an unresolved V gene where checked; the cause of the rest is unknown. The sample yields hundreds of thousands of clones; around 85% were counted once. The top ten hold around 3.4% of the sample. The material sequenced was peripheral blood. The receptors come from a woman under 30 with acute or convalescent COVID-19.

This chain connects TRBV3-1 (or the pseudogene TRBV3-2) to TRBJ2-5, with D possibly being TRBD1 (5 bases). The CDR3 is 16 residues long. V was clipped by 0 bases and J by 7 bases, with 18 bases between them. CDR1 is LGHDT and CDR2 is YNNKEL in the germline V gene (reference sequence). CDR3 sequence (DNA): TGTGCCAGCAGCCAAGATCTGGGGCACAACCTTTTGACCCAGTACTTC. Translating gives CASSQDLGHNLLTQYF.

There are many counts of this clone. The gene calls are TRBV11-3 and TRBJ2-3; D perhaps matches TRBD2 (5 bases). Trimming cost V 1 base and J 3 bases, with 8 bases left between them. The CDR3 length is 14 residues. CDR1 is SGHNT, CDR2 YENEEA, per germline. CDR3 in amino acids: CASSLGSVTDTQYF. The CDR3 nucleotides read TGTGCCAGCAGCTTAGGTAGCGTGACAGATACGCAGTATTTT. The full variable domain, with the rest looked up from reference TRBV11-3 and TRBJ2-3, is EAGVVQSPRYKIIEKKQPVAFWCNPISGHNTLYWYLQNLGQGPELLIRYENEEAVDDSQLPKDRFSAERLKGVDSTLKIQPAELGDSAVYLCASSLGSVTDTQYFGPGTRLTVL.

The chain's CDR3 is CASSLLRGLQETQYF. For the CDR3, the DNA is TGCGCCAGCAGCTTGTTAAGGGGCCTGCAAGAGACCCAGTACTTC. The chain links TRBV5-1 to TRBJ2-5, with TRBD1 as a possible D gene (5 bases). The germline gives CDR1 SGHRS, CDR2 YFSETQ. V was trimmed by 1 base and J by 2 bases, leaving 12 bases between them. The CDR3 extends over 15 amino acids.

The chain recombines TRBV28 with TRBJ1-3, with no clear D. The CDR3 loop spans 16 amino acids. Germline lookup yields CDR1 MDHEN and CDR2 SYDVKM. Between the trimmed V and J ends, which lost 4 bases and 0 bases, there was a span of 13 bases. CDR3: CASSSPAITSGNTIYF. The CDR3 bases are TGTGCCAGCAGTTCCCCCGCTATTACCTCTGGAAACACCATATATTTT.

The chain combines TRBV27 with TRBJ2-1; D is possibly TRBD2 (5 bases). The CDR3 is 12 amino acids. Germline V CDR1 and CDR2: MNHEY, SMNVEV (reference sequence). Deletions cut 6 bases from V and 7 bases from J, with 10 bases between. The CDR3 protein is CASSGITNEQFF. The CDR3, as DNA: TGTGCCAGCAGCGGGATAACGAATGAGCAGTTCTTC.

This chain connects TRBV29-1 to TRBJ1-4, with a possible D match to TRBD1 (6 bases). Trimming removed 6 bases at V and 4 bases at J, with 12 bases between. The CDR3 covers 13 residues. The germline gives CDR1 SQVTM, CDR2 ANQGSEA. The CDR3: CSVWTAINEKLFF. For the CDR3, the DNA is TGCAGCGTCTGGACAGCTATTAATGAAAAACTGTTTTTT.

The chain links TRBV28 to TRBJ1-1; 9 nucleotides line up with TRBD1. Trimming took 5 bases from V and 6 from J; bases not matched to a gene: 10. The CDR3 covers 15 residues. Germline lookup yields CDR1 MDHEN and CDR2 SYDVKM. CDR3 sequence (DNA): TGTGCCAGCAGTCCCTTCTTTACAGGGGGCGCTGAAGCTTTCTTT. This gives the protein CASSPFFTGGAEAFF. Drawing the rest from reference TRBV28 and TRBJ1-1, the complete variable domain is DVKVTQSSRYLVKRTGEKVFLECVQDMDHENMFWYRQDPGLGLRLIYFSYDVKMKEKGDIPEGYSVSREKKERFSLILESASTNQTSMYLCASSPFFTGGAEAFFGQGTRLTVV.

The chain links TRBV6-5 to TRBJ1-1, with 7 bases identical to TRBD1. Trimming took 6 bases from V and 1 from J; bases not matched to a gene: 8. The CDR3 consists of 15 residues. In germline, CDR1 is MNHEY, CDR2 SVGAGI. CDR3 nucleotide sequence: TGTGCCAGCAGCCGAGGGGGACAGACGAACACTGAAGCTTTCTTT. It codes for CASSRGGQTNTEAFF.

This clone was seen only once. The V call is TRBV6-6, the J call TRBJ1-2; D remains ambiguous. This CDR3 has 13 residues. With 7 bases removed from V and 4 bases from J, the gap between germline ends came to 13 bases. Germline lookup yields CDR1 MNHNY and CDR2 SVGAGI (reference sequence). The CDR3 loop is CASTSGGAYGYTF. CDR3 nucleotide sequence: TGTGCCAGCACCTCTGGCGGAGCCTATGGCTACACCTTC.

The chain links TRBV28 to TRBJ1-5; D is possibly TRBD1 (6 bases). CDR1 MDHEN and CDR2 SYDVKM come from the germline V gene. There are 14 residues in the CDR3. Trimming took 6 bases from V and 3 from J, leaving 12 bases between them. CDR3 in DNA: TGTGCCAGCAGGCCACAGGGATCCAATCAGCCCCAGCATTTT. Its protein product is CASRPQGSNQPQHF.

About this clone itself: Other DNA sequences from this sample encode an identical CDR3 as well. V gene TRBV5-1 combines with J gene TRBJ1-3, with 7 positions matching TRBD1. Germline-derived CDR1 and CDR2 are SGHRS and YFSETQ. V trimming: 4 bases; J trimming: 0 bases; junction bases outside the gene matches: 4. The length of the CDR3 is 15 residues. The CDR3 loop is CASSPTGASGNTIYF. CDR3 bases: TGCGCCAGCAGCCCAACAGGGGCCTCTGGAAACACCATATATTTT.

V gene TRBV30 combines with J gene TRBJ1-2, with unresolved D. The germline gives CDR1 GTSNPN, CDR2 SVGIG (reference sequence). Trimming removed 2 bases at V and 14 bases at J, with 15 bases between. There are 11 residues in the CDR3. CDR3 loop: CAWSSEGSPTF. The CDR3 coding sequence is TGTGCCTGGAGTTCTGAGGGTTCACCTACCTTC.

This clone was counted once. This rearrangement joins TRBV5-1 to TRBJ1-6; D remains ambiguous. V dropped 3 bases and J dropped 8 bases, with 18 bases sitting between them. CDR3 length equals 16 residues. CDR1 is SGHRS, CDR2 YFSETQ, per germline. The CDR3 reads CASSSREEGTHSPLHF. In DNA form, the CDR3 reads TGCGCCAGCAGCTCGCGGGAGGAGGGAACCCATTCACCCCTCCACTTT.

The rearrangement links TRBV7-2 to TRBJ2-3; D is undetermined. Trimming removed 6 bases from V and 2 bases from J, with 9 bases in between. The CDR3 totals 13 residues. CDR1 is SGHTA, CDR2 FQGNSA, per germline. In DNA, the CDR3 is TGTGCCAGCAGTCCCAGGTACACAGATACGCAGTATTTT. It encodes CASSPRYTDTQYF.

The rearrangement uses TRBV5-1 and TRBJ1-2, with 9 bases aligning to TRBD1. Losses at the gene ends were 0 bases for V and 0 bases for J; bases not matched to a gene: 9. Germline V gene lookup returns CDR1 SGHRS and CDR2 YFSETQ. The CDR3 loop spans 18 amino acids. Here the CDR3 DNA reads TGCGCCAGCAGCTTGGACTATGGGACAGGGTCCCCTAACTATGGCTACACCTTC. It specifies CASSLDYGTGSPNYGYTF.

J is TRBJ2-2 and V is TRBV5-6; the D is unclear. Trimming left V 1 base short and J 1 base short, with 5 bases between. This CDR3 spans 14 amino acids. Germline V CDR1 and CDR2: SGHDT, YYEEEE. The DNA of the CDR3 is TGTGCCAGCAGCTTGTCTTGGAACACCGGGGAGCTGTTTTTT. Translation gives CASSLSWNTGELFF. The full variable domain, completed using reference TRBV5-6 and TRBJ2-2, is DAGVTQSPTHLIKTRGQQVTLRCSPKSGHDTVSWYQQALGQGPQFIFQYYEEEERQRGNFPDRFSGHQFPNYSSELNVNALLLGDSALYLCASSLSWNTGELFFGEGSRLTVL.

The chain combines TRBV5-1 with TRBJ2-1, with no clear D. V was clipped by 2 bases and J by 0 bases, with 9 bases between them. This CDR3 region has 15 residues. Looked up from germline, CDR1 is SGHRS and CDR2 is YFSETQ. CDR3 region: CASSFGRSSYNEQFF. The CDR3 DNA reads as TGCGCCAGCAGCTTCGGTCGGTCCTCCTACAATGAGCAGTTCTTC.

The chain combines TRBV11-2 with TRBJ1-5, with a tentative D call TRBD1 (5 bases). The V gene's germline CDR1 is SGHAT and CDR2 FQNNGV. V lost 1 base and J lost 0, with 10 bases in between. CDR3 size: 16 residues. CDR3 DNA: TGTGCCAGCAGCTTAGGCCCGGGGGTTAGCAATCAGCCCCAGCATTTT. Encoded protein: CASSLGPGVSNQPQHF.

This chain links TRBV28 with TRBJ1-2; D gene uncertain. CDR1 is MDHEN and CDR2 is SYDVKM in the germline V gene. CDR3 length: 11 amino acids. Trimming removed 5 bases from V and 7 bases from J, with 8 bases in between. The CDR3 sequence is CASSREGGYTF. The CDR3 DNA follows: TGTGCCAGCAGTAGAGAGGGTGGCTACACCTTC.

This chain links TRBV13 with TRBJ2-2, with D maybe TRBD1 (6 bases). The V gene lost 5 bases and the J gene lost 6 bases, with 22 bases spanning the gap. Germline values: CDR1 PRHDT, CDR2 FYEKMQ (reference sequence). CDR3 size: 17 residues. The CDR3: CASSTRALQGSAGELFF. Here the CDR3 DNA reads TGTGCCAGCAGCACGCGGGCCCTACAGGGTTCCGCCGGGGAGCTGTTTTTT.

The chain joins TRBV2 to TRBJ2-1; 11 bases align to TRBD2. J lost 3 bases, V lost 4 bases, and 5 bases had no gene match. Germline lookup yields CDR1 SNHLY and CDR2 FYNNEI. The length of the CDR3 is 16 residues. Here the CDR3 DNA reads TGTGCCAGCAGTGGAAGACTAGCGGGAAGCTACAATGAGCAGTTCTTC. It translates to CASSGRLAGSYNEQFF.

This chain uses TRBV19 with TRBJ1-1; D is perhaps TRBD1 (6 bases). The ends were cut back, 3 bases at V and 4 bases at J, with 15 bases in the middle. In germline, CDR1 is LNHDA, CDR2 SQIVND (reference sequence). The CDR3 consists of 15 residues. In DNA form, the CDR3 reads TGTGCCAGTAGTATGCCCGGGACAAAAGCCACTGAAGCTTTCTTT. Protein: CASSMPGTKATEAFF.

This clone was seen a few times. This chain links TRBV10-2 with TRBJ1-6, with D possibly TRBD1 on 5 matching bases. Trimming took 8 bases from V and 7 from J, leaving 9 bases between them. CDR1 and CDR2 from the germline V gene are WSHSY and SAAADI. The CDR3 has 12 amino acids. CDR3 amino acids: CASGSGNSPLHF. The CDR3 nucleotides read TGCGCCAGCGGTTCAGGGAATTCACCCCTCCACTTT.

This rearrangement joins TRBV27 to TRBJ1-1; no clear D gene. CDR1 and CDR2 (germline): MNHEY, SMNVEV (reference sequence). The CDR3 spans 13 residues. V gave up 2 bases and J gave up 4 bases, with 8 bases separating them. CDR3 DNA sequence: TGTGCCAGCAGTTTAATGGGAGGCACTGAAGCTTTCTTT. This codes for CASSLMGGTEAFF.

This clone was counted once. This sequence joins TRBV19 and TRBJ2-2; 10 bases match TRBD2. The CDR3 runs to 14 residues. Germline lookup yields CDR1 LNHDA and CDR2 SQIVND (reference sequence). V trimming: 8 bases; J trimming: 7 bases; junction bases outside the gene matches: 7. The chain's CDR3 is CASGAGGFVGELFF. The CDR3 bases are TGTGCCAGTGGAGCGGGGGGGTTTGTCGGGGAGCTGTTTTTT.

The CDR3 DNA is TGCGCCAGCAGGGATGTAAGGGGGACCGAGCAGTACTTC. This encodes CASRDVRGTEQYF. The gene calls are TRBV5-1 and TRBJ2-7, with D tentatively TRBD1 (6 bases). This CDR3 contains 13 residues. Germline V gene data show CDR1 as SGHRS and CDR2 as YFSETQ. Trimming left V 5 bases short and J 6 bases short, with 15 bases between.

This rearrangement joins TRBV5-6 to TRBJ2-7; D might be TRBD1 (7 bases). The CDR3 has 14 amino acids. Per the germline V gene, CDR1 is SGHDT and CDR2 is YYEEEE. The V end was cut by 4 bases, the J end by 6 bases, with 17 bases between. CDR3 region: CASSDTGEAIEQYF. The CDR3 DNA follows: TGTGCCAGCAGCGATACAGGGGAGGCCATCGAGCAGTACTTC.

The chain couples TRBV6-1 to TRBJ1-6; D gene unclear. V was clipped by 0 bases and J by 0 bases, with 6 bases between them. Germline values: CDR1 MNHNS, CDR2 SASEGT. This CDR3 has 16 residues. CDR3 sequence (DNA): TGTGCCAGCAGTGAAGCCGCGAGCTCCTATAATTCACCCCTCCACTTT. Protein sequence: CASSEAASSYNSPLHF.

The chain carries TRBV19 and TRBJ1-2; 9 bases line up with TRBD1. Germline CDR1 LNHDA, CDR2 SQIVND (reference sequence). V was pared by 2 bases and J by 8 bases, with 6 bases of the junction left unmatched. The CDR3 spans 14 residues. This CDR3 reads CASSIWTGASGYTF. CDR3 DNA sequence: TGTGCCAGTAGTATATGGACAGGGGCGTCCGGCTACACCTTC.